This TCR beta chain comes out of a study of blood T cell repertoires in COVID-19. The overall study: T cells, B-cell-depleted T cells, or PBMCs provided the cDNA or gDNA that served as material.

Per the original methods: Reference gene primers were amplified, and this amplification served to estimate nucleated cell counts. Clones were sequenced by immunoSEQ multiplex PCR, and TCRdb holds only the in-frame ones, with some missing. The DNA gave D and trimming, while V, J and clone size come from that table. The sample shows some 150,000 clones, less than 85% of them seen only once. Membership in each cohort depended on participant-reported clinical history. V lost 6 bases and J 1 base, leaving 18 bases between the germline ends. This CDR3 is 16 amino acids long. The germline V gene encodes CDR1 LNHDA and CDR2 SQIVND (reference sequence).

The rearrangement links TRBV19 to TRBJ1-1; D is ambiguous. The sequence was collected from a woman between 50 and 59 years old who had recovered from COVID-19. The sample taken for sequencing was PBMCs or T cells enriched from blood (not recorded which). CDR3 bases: TGTGCCAGTAGGGGGAGGAGTGGGATCGGGAACACTGAAGCTTTCTTT. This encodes CASRGRSGIGNTEAFF.